This entry features one TCR beta chain sequence. Antigen unknown. This sample is part of a study of radiation and T cells in renal cell carcinoma. Time point meaning: blood 4 weeks post-SBRT, at nephrectomy. As to treatment: 15 Gy SBRT to primary tumor, nephrectomy 4 weeks later. Blood was sampled at baseline, 2 weeks and 4 weeks after SBRT. Here immunoSEQ multiplex PCR was the method, and the copy in TCRdb shows in-frame clones only, minus some. This table holds about 150,000 clones, around 88% found once. The length of the CDR3 is 16 residues. Germline-derived CDR1 and CDR2 are LNHDA and SQIVND (reference sequence). V was clipped by 2 bases and J by 3 bases; unmatched bases: 7. Study findings and constraints: In blood, top tumor clones expanded by 2 weeks, shrinking by 4.

The specimen comprised blood, sampled from a patient whose treatment included radiotherapy and nephrectomy. This clonotype was obtained from a woman in her fifties or sixties with renal cell carcinoma. The chain combines TRBV19 with TRBJ2-7; 10 bases are a match to TRBD2. The CDR3 spells CASSIRASGGGYEQYF. CDR3 nucleotides: TGTGCCAGTAGTATACGGGCTAGCGGGGGAGGCTACGAGCAGTACTTC.